Reported below is one T cell receptor (beta chain). The sample is drawn from a study of blood T cell repertoires in COVID-19. Study-level information: The United States, Italy and Spain provided the acute and convalescent COVID-19 samples.

Trimming removed 5 bases from V and 4 bases from J, with 5 bases in between. The CDR3 extends over 12 amino acids. CDR1 WNHNN and CDR2 SYGVQD come from the germline V gene (reference sequence). Study processing details: Reference gene primer amplification in the assay estimated nucleated cell counts. Repertoires were generated with immunoSEQ multiplex PCR, while TCRdb's copy carries only in-frame clones and drops some. V, J and clone size were drawn from that table, and D and trimming were deduced from the DNA. The sample consists of a few hundred thousand clones, around 80% of them appearing once. The rearrangement joins TRBV10-1 to TRBJ2-2; D uncertain. Input material: PBMCs or T cells enriched from blood (not recorded which). This receptor was identified in a man aged 30-40 years with acute COVID-19. The CDR3 protein is CASSPPTGELFF. CDR3 sequence (DNA): TGCGCCAGCAGTCCTCCCACCGGGGAGCTGTTTTTT.